These T cell receptor beta chains were read from a single sample in a study of T and B cells in COVID-19 patients. TCRdb fed the multiplex PCR reads into MiXCR, producing one record per CDR3 protein. The sample lists thousands of distinct CDR3 sequences; 31% were seen once. The specimen sequenced was blood. The source is a human donor with active COVID-19. Each CDR3 is given with its conserved first and last residue. D genes are given only for firm matches. The size of a clone is reported for some rows only, either as once, few or many, or as a class for expanded clones.

>15|TRBV5-5|medium-sized|TRBJ2-5|.
CASSLEAGLGETQYF
TGTGCCAGCAGCTTGGAGGCCGGTCTAGGAGAGACCCAGTACTTC
>16|TRBV19|medium-sized|TRBJ2-7|.
CASSIDRGSTTYEQYF
TGTGCCAGTAGTATAGATCGCGGCAGTACTACCTACGAGCAGTACTTC
>12|TRBV6-5|medium-sized|TRBJ2-7|TRBD1
CASSYTGDEQYF
TGTGCCAGCAGTTACACAGGGGACGAGCAGTACTTC
>17|TRBV27|medium-sized|TRBJ2-1|.
CASSSPSDAAWGNEQFF
TGTGCCAGCAGTTCCCCCTCGGACGCCGCGTGGGGCAATGAGCAGTTCTTC
>18|TRBV12-3/TRBV12-4|few|TRBJ1-3|.
CASSLLIFRRYSGNTIYF
TGTGCCAGCAGTTTATTAATCTTTCGGAGGTACTCTGGAAACACCATATATTTT
>13|TRBV6-5|medium-sized|TRBJ2-7|.
CATFDGTGNEQYF
TGTGCCACCTTTGACGGTACAGGGAACGAGCAGTACTTC
>14|TRBV5-1|.|TRBJ2-3|.
CASSFDRLTDTQYF
TGTGCCAGCAGCTTCGACAGACTCACAGATACGCAGTATTTT
>15|TRBV4-3|.|TRBJ2-1|TRBD1
CASSQLDRGLNEQFF
TGTGCCAGCAGCCAATTGGACAGGGGGCTGAATGAGCAGTTCTTC
>13|TRBV28|.|TRBJ1-5|.
CASSTNLNQPQHF
TGTGCCAGCAGTACCAACCTCAATCAGCCCCAGCATTTT
>14|TRBV6-6|medium-sized|TRBJ2-1|.
CASSYRARDNEQFF
TGTGCCAGCAGTTACAGGGCCCGGGACAATGAGCAGTTCTTC
>15|TRBV6-1|.|TRBJ1-4|.
CASSELVGIKEKLFF
TGTGCCAGCAGTGAATTGGTAGGGATTAAGGAAAAACTGTTTTTT
>13|TRBV4-2|few|TRBJ2-2|.
CASSQDHGGELFF
TGTGCCAGCAGCCAAGACCACGGCGGGGAGCTGTTTTTT
>14|TRBV6-4|.|TRBJ2-1|TRBD2
CASRGLAGGNEQFF
TGTGCCAGCAGAGGACTAGCGGGGGGAAATGAGCAGTTCTTC
>11|TRBV20-1|few|TRBJ2-3|.
CSASVGDTQYF
TGCAGTGCTAGCGTTGGGGATACGCAGTATTTT
>14|TRBV7-6|.|TRBJ2-7|.
CASSHRDRYYEQYF
TGTGCCAGCAGCCACCGGGACCGATACTACGAGCAGTACTTC
>14|TRBV29-1|.|TRBJ2-1|TRBD1
CSVVGKDRGDEQFF
TGCAGCGTTGTAGGGAAGGACAGGGGTGATGAGCAGTTCTTC
>16|TRBV18|.|TRBJ1-6|TRBD1
CASSLMGQVPNSPLHF
TGTGCCAGCTCACTGATGGGACAGGTGCCCAATTCACCCCTCCACTTT